This T cell receptor (beta chain) was captured in a study of identifying expanded T cells in peripheral blood. Healthy donors had no documented immune events, such as infections, while sampled. Regarding this clone: Its cognate antigen is unknown.

Only in-frame clones appear in the TCRdb table, and some are missing; sequencing was by immunoSEQ multiplex PCR. This sample has about 100,000 clones; about 87% occur once, and the top ten carry roughly 15%. Study results and caveats: About 1.2 clones differed between technical replicates, versus around 15 and 18 over time.

The sample taken for sequencing was blood. The sequence came from a person aged 18 to 69 in good health.

CDR3: CASSLFQGPPGELFF. CDR3 nucleotides: TGTGCCAGCAGTTTATTTCAGGGCCCCCCCGGGGAGCTGTTTTTT. V usage is TRBV28 and J usage is TRBJ2-2, with D perhaps matching TRBD1 (5 bases). The CDR3 sequence is 15 residues long. Trimming left V 1 base short and J 6 bases short, with 12 bases between. Germline CDR1 is MDHEN and CDR2 is SYDVKM.